The 16 T cell receptor beta chains below all came from one sample that was sequenced in a study of persistence of HIV-infected CD4 T cells. The libraries were made with immunoSEQ version 4 in survey mode. TCRdb's table, derived via immunoSEQ multiplex PCR, lists solely in-frame clones and lacks some. Among 25,000 to 35,000 clones listed, approximately 70% were seen once. No cognate antigen is known for these TCRs. Cells were stimulated with overlapping HIV-1 Gag 15-mer peptides. Sorting selected CD4+ T cells upregulating both CD40 ligand and CD69. Source: CD4+ T cells sorted from PBMCs after approximately 19-hour stimulation, taken from a patient who received antiretroviral therapy. The origin of the receptors is an adult man with HIV who was CMV-seropositive.

This rearrangement joins TRBV6-1 to TRBJ1-1; D not certain. Between the trimmed V and J ends, which lost 3 bases and 0 bases, there was a span of 5 bases. The germline CDR1 and CDR2 sequences are MNHNS and SASEGT. The length of the CDR3 is 13 residues. The CDR3 loop is CASSDSMNTEAFF. The DNA of the CDR3 is TGTGCCAGCAGTGACAGCATGAACACTGAAGCTTTCTTT.

This clone was seen just once. The chain employs TRBV30 and TRBJ2-1; perhaps D is TRBD1 or TRBD2 (5 bases each). The CDR3 length is 14 residues. V shed 0 bases and J shed 10 bases, with 16 bases lying between them. The germline CDR1 and CDR2 sequences are GTSNPN and SVGIG (reference sequence). The CDR3, as DNA: TGTGCCTGGAGTGTAGGACAACGGGACGGGGAGCAGTTCTTC. Its translation: CAWSVGQRDGEQFF. Based on the CDR3 plus reference TRBV30 and TRBJ2-1, the full variable domain is SQTIHQWPATLVQPVGSPLSLECTVEGTSNPNLYWYRQAAGRGLQLLFYSVGIGQISSEVPQNLSASRPQDRQFILSSKKLLLSDSGFYLCAWSVGQRDGEQFFGPGTRLTVL.

The J gene is TRBJ1-5, the V gene TRBV19; TRBD1 might be the D (5 bases). CDR3 length: 13 residues. With 2 bases removed from V and 6 bases from J, the gap between germline ends came to 8 bases. Germline V gene sequence: CDR1 LNHDA, CDR2 SQIVND (reference sequence). The CDR3 here is CASSILQGQPQHF. In DNA form, the CDR3 reads TGTGCCAGTAGTATACTTCAGGGTCAGCCCCAGCATTTT.

The rearrangement uses TRBV7-9 and TRBJ2-7; 9 positions match TRBD1. Unmatched junction bases numbered 4, after V lost 3 bases and J lost 4 bases. Germline CDR1 and CDR2: SEHNR and FQNEAQ (reference sequence). The CDR3 consists of 14 residues. The CDR3 loop is CASSFRDREYEQYF. Written as DNA, the CDR3 is TGTGCCAGCAGCTTCCGGGACAGGGAATACGAGCAGTACTTC.

This chain connects TRBV6-6 to TRBJ1-2; D is undetermined. Germline CDR1 and CDR2: MNHNY and SVGAGI (reference sequence). This CDR3 region has 12 residues. Trimming pared 7 bases from V and 3 bases from J, leaving 9 bases between. The CDR3 DNA follows: TGTGCCAGCATTGAGGGTGACTATGGCTACACCTTC. Translating gives CASIEGDYGYTF.

The V and J genes are TRBV2 and TRBJ2-3; D remains ambiguous. CDR1 is SNHLY and CDR2 is FYNNEI in the germline V gene. Trimming left V 6 bases short and J 7 bases short, with 14 bases between. The CDR3 covers 13 residues. CDR3 in amino acids: CASSLAKENTQYF. CDR3 coding DNA: TGTGCCAGCAGCCTCGCTAAAGAAAATACGCAGTATTTT.

This chain links TRBV6-5 with TRBJ2-7, with 13 bases aligning to TRBD2. J was trimmed by 3 bases and V by 6 bases; bases with no gene match: 5. The germline gives CDR1 MNHEY, CDR2 SVGAGI. The CDR3 sequence is 15 residues long. The CDR3 region has the DNA TGTGCCAGCAGACGGACTAGCGGGGGAATCTACGAGCAGTACTTC. Translation: CASRRTSGGIYEQYF.

The V gene is TRBV4-2, the J gene TRBJ1-1; 9 positions match TRBD1. Germline V lookup: CDR1 LGHNA, CDR2 YNFKEQ. This CDR3 is built from 15 residues. Unmatched junction bases numbered 7, after V lost 4 bases and J lost 4 bases. This CDR3 reads CASSLSGQGGTEAFF. The CDR3 coding sequence is TGTGCCAGCAGCCTCTCGGGACAGGGAGGCACTGAAGCTTTCTTT.

This chain connects TRBV6-5 to TRBJ1-3; no definite D call. The length of the CDR3 is 16 residues. Germline V gene sequence: CDR1 MNHEY, CDR2 SVGAGI. The V gene lost 2 bases and the J gene lost 2 bases, with 13 bases spanning the gap. CDR3 sequence: CASSYRADRPGNTIYF. For the CDR3, the DNA is TGTGCCAGCAGTTACAGGGCAGACCGGCCTGGAAACACCATATATTTT.

The chain joins TRBV28 to TRBJ1-2; tentatively, D is TRBD1 (5 bases). This CDR3 comprises 16 residues. CDR1 and CDR2 from the germline V gene are MDHEN and SYDVKM. V was pared by 4 bases and J by 2 bases, with 17 bases between. The CDR3 spells CASSSRAGRGNYGYTF. The CDR3, as DNA: TGTGCCAGCAGTTCAAGAGCCGGCCGGGGCAACTATGGCTACACCTTC.

The V and J genes are TRBV6-6 and TRBJ1-5; possibly TRBD1 for D (6 bases). The V gene's germline CDR1 is MNHNY and CDR2 SVGAGI (reference sequence). CDR3 length equals 14 residues. Trimming took off 6 bases at V and 0 bases at J, with 9 bases between the two ends. Here the CDR3 reads CASRTGTSNQPQHF. In DNA form, the CDR3 reads TGTGCCAGCAGGACAGGTACTAGCAATCAGCCCCAGCATTTT.

The sample holds one count of this clone. This chain uses TRBV6-5 with TRBJ2-2; no clear D. Germline V gene data show CDR1 as MNHEY and CDR2 as SVGAGI. This CDR3 has 14 residues. V was pared by 8 bases and J by 1 base, with 11 bases between. The CDR3 nucleotides read TGTGCCAGCTATAAGGGCGGGAACACCGGGGAGCTGTTTTTT. It translates to CASYKGGNTGELFF.

V and J are TRBV12-3 or TRBV12-4 and TRBJ1-2, with D possibly being TRBD1 (6 bases). The CDR3 loop spans 12 amino acids. V was pared by 5 bases and J by 8 bases, with 12 bases between. The CDR3 DNA follows: TGTGCCAGCAGTCCAGGGGATTGGGGCTACACCTTC. Its protein product is CASSPGDWGYTF.

The chain recombines TRBV6-5 with TRBJ1-2, with D unclear. The CDR3 is 16 residues long. Trimming took off 4 bases at V and 2 bases at J, with 17 bases between the two ends. Germline CDR1 reads MNHEY; CDR2 reads SVGAGI. CDR3 loop: CASSSFQDRENYGYTF. CDR3 in DNA: TGTGCCAGCAGTTCGTTCCAGGACCGAGAAAACTATGGCTACACCTTC.

This chain joins TRBV23-1 and TRBJ2-3, with 8 nucleotides matching TRBD1. TRBV23-1 is sorted into the ORF group, with uncertain function. This CDR3 has 16 residues. V trimming: 8 bases; J trimming: 2 bases; junction bases outside the gene matches: 12. The CDR3: CASAPLSDRDTDTQYF. The CDR3 region has the DNA TGCGCCAGCGCTCCCCTTTCGGACAGGGACACAGATACGCAGTATTTT.

This clone was counted between two and nine times. The chain's CDR3 is CASSQDDWGDVNTIYF. The CDR3 nucleotides read TGCGCCAGCAGCCAAGACGACTGGGGAGATGTAAACACCATATATTTT. The chain has TRBV4-1 and TRBJ1-3; no definite D call. Trimming stripped 0 bases from V and 6 bases from J, with 15 bases between. Germline V gene sequence: CDR1 MGHRA, CDR2 YSYEKL. The CDR3 length is 16 residues.